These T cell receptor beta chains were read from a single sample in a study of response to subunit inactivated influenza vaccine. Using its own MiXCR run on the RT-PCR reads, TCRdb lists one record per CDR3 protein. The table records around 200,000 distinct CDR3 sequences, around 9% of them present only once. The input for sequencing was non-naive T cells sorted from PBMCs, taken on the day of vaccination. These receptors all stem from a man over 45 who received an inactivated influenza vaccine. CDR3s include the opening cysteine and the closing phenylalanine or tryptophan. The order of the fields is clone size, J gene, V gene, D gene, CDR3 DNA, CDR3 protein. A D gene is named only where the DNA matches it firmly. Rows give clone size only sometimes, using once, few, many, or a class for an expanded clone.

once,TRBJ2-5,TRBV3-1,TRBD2,TGTGCCAGCAGCCTCGTCACCGGGAGGGTGGAGACCCAGTACTTC,CASSLVTGRVETQYF
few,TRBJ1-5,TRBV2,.,TGTGCCAGCAGTGGAGAGGGAGGCAATCAGCCCCAGCATTTT,CASSGEGGNQPQHF
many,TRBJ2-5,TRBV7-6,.,TGTGCCAGCAGCTTAGGAGGCTCAAAGACAGAGACCCAGTACTTC,CASSLGGSKTETQYF
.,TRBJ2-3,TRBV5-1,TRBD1,TGCGCCAGCAGCTCCGGGACAGGGGCAGATACGCAGTATTTT,CASSSGTGADTQYF
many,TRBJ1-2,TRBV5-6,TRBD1,TGTGCCAGCAGCAAAATGACAGGGGGCTACTATGGCTACACCTTC,CASSKMTGGYYGYTF
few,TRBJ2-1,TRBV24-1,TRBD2,TGTGCCACCTCACTAGCGGGGGACTGGTCCTACAATGAGCAGTTCTTC,CATSLAGDWSYNEQFF
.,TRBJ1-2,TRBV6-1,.,TGTGCCAGCAGTGATAGGGTGAAGGGACTCTATGGCTACACCTTC,CASSDRVKGLYGYTF
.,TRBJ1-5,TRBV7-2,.,TGTGCCAGCAGCTTTTACGAGGATCAGCCCCAGCATTTT,CASSFYEDQPQHF
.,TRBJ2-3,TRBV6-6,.,TGTGCCAGCCTCCCGGGGTACACAGATACGCAGTATTTT,CASLPGYTDTQYF
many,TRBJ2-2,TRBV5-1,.,TGCGCCAGCAGCTTGGGAGGGGCCCGCGGCACCGGGGAGCTGTTTTTT,CASSLGGARGTGELFF
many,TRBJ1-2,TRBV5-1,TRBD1,TGCGCCAGCAGCTTGGGACAGGGTGACGGCTACACCTTC,CASSLGQGDGYTF
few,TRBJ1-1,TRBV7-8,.,TGTGCCAGCAGTTCGACAAGGAACACTGAAGCTTTCTTT,CASSSTRNTEAFF
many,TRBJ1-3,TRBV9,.,TGTGCCAGCAGCCCTAGTCAGACTGGAAACACCATATATTTT,CASSPSQTGNTIYF
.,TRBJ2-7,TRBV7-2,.,TGTGCCAGCAGCGCGACCTACGAGCAGTACTTC,CASSATYEQYF
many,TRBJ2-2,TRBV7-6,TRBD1,TGTGCCAGCAGCTTAAGGGACAGGGCTAGCGGGGAGCTGTTTTTT,CASSLRDRASGELFF
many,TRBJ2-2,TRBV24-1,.,TGTGCCACCAGTGCCCAGGACAGACCGACCGGGGAGCTGTTTTTT,CATSAQDRPTGELFF
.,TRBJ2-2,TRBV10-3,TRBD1,TGTGCCATCAGTGGGACGGGACAGGCAAGAGGCACCGGGGAGCTGTTTTTT,CAISGTGQARGTGELFF
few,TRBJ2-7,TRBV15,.,TGTGCCACCAGCAGAGAAGGCGTACAGCCAGTTTACGAGCAGTACTTC,CATSREGVQPVYEQYF
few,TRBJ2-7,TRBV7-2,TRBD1,TGTGCCAGCAGCTTAAAGGGACAGGGGGCCTACGAGCAGTACTTC,CASSLKGQGAYEQYF
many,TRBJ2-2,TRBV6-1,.,TGTGCCAGCAGTGAACGCCGGACCGGGGGGCCCGGGGAGCTGTTTTTT,CASSERRTGGPGELFF
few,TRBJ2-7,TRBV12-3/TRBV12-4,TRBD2,TGTGCCAGCAGTTATAGCGGGAGCGGCTACGAGCAGTACTTC,CASSYSGSGYEQYF
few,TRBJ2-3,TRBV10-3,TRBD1,TGTGCCATCAGGTCTGGGACAGGGAGAATGGATACGCAGTATTTT,CAIRSGTGRMDTQYF
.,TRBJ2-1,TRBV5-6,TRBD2,TGTGCCAGCAGCTTGAAGATAGCGGGGGGTAATGAGCAGTTCTTC,CASSLKIAGGNEQFF
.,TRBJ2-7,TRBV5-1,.,TGCGCCAGCAGGGCGGCCCCAGGGGTTAACGAGCAGTACTTC,CASRAAPGVNEQYF
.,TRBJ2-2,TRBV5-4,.,TGTGCCAGCAGCTTGGCCCTTAGCAGGAACACCGGGGAGCTGTTTTTT,CASSLALSRNTGELFF
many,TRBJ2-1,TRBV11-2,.,TGTGCCAGCAGCTTAGTAGGATTAGGGGCGGTAAGTTACAATGAGCAGTTCTTC,CASSLVGLGAVSYNEQFF
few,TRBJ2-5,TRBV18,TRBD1,TGTGCCAGCTCACCGACAGGGATCGGTGGAGAGACCCAGTACTTC,CASSPTGIGGETQYF
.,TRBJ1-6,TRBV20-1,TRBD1,TGCAGTGCTAGAGAACTGACAGGGTCCTCACCCCTCCACTTT,CSARELTGSSPLHF
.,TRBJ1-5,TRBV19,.,TGTGCCAGTAGTATCGGGCAGCGACAGCCCCAGCATTTT,CASSIGQRQPQHF
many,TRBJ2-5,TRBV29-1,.,TGCAGCGCACTAGCCCCCCAAGAGACCCAGTACTTC,CSALAPQETQYF
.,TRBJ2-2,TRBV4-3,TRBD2,TGCGCCAGCAGCCAAGAGGCTAGCGGGGGCCGGAACACCGGGGAGCTGTTTTTT,CASSQEASGGRNTGELFF
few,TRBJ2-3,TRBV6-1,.,TGTGCCAGCAGTGAAGGGGCAGGCGGAAGCACAGATACGCAGTATTTT,CASSEGAGGSTDTQYF
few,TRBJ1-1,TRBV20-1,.,TGCAGTGCTAAGCCGGGATTTGGGGCTTTCTTT,CSAKPGFGAFF
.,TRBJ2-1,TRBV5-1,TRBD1,TGCGCCAGCAGCACCTTACCGGGACAGGGGGCTACCTACAATGAGCAGTTCTTC,CASSTLPGQGATYNEQFF
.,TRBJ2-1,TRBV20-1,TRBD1,TGCAGTGTCCCGGTACGGGACAGGTCGGGCAATGAGCAGTTCTTC,CSVPVRDRSGNEQFF
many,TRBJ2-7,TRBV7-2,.,TGTGCCAGCAGCTTTCGGGGGGCCTCTTACGAGCAGTACTTC,CASSFRGASYEQYF
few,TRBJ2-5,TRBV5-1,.,TGCGCCAGCAGCTTGGCTGGGGGTGAGCAGACCCAGTACTTC,CASSLAGGEQTQYF
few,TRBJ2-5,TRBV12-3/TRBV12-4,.,TGTGCCAGCACCCCGGAGAACCAAGAGACCCAGTACTTC,CASTPENQETQYF
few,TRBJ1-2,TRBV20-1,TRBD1,TGCAGTGCTCAGGAGACAGGGTTTATGAACTATGGCTACACCTTC,CSAQETGFMNYGYTF
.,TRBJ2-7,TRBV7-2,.,TGTGCCAGCAGCTTAGCGGGAGCGGCCCAGAACGAGCAGTACTTC,CASSLAGAAQNEQYF
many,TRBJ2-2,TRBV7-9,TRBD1,TGTGCCAGCAGCTCCAGACAGGGGGTCCCCACCGGGGAGCTGTTTTTT,CASSSRQGVPTGELFF
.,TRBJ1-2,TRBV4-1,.,TGCGCCAGCAGCGTTGGGGGGGAGGGCTATGGCTACACCTTC,CASSVGGEGYGYTF
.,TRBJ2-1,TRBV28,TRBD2,TGTGCCAGCAATCCGGGGGGGGACGAGCAGTTCTTC,CASNPGGDEQFF
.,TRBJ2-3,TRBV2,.,TGTGCCAGCAGATGGACAGTGTTAAGCACAGATACGCAGTATTTT,CASRWTVLSTDTQYF
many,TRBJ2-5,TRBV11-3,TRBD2,TGTGCCAGCAGCTCATCTAGCGGGGGTGGAGAGACCCAGTACTTC,CASSSSSGGGETQYF
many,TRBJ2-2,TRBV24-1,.,TGTGCCATCGGTACAGGGACGACCGGGGAGCTGTTTTTT,CAIGTGTTGELFF
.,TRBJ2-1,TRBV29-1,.,TGCAGCGTTGAAGGAAGGAACAATGAGCAGTTCTTC,CSVEGRNNEQFF
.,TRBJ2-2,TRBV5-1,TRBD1,TGCGCCAGCAGCTTGGACAGGGGGTCGAACACCGGGGAGCTGTTTTTT,CASSLDRGSNTGELFF
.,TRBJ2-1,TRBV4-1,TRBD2,TGCGCCAGCAGCCAGGATAGCGGGGGAGCTTACAATGAGCAGTTCTTC,CASSQDSGGAYNEQFF
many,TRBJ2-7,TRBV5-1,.,TGCGCCAGCAGCCGAATGTCGCTCACGGGGGAGCAGTACTTC,CASSRMSLTGEQYF
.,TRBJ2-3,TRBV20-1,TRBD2,TGCAGTGCCCGGACTAGCGGGAGGGCCTCGGGCACAGATACGCAGTATTTT,CSARTSGRASGTDTQYF
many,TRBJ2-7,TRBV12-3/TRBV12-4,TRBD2,TGTGCCAGCAGTTCCGGACTAGCCAAGCCTCAGTACTTC,CASSSGLAKPQYF
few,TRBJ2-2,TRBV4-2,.,TGTGCCAGCAGCCAAGATGCCATGAACACCGGGGAGCTGTTTTTT,CASSQDAMNTGELFF
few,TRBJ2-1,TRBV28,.,TGTGCCAGCAGTTTTGGTCTCCTTGAGCAGTTCTTC,CASSFGLLEQFF
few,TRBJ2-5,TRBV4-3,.,TGCGCCAGCAGCCAAGATTGGGGGGACGGGGTTGTCCAGTACTTC,CASSQDWGDGVVQYF
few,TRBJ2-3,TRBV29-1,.,TGCAGCGTTGGCAGGGACACAGATACGCAGTATTTT,CSVGRDTDTQYF
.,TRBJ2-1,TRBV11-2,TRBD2,TGTGCCAGCAGCTTCGGGGGGGTAAGCTACAATGAGCAGTTCTTC,CASSFGGVSYNEQFF